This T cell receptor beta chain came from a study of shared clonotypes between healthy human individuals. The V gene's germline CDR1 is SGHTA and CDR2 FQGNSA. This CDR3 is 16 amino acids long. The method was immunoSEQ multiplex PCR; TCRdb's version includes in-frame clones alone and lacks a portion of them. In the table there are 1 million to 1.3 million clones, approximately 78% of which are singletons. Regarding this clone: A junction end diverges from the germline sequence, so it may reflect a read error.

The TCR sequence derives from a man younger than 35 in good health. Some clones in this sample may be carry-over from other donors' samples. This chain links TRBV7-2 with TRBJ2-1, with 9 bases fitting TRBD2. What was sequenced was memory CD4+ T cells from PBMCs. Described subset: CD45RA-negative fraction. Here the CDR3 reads CVSSLVAGGTYNEQFF. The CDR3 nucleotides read TGTGTCAGCAGCTTAGTGGCGGGAGGGACCTACAATGAGCAGTTCTTC.